The clone carrying this T cell receptor beta chain was seen only once. Original processing notes: Nucleated cell counts were estimated from reference gene primer amplification. Some clones are missing from TCRdb's copy, which holds only in-frame ones; the method was immunoSEQ multiplex PCR. V and J calls and clone size come straight from that table; D and trimming were deduced from the DNA. Seen here are roughly 80,000 clones, roughly 89% observed once, and the top ten hold about 5.3%. The CDR3 extends over 15 amino acids. CDR1 and CDR2 (germline): MDHEN, SYDVKM. V trimming: 3 bases; J trimming: 2 bases; junction bases outside the gene matches: 3. The sample belongs to a study of blood T cell repertoires in COVID-19. Overall study context: COVID-19 samples from acute and convalescent phases originated in the United States, Italy and Spain.

Material for sequencing was peripheral blood. The rearrangement joins TRBV28 to TRBJ1-5, with TRBD1 matching over 8 bases. The TCR originated in a woman aged 80 or over with active or convalescent COVID-19. The CDR3 protein is CASSFLTGGNQPQHF. The DNA of the CDR3 is TGTGCCAGCAGTTTTTTGACAGGGGGCAATCAGCCCCAGCATTTT.